A single sample gave rise to the 14 T cell receptor beta chains below, sequenced in a study of T-cell memory formation after mild COVID-19. TCRdb re-called the 5' RACE reads with MiXCR, one entry per CDR3 protein. The sample records 540,000 or so distinct CDR3 sequences, roughly 22% being singletons. The specimen sequenced was PBMCs or a T cell subset sorted from them (not recorded which). These receptors were taken from an adult woman who had mild COVID-19 (a few samples of this study predate the infection). Cell type and time point are not known.

The gene calls are TRBV20-1 and TRBJ2-7; 11 nucleotides line up with TRBD1. V was pared by 5 bases and J by 2 bases, with 8 bases of the junction left unmatched. The CDR3 length is 15 residues. Germline values: CDR1 DFQATT, CDR2 SNEGSKA (reference sequence). Written as DNA, the CDR3 is TGCAGTGCTTTACGGAGGGGACAGGGGGCCTACGAGCAGTACTTC. Translating it yields CSALRRGQGAYEQYF.

This clonotype was observed at least ten times. The chain links TRBV7-2 to TRBJ2-3; D gene uncertain. The CDR3 spans 12 residues. Germline assignment: CDR1 SGHTA and CDR2 FQGNSA. Trimming left V 5 bases short and J 4 bases short, with 7 bases between. The CDR3 region is CASSRTADTQYF. The CDR3 DNA follows: TGTGCCAGCAGCCGTACGGCAGATACGCAGTATTTT.

Remarks on this clonotype: The junction does not match germline at one end; this may be a read error. The chain has TRBV7-9 and TRBJ2-2; D tentatively reads TRBD1 or TRBD2 (5 bases each). Germline V gene sequence: CDR1 SEHNR, CDR2 FQNEAQ (reference sequence). The length of the CDR3 is 16 residues. In DNA, the CDR3 is TGTGCCATCCAGTCCTCCGGGACCTCTAACACCGGGGAGCTGATTTTT. Translated, it gives CAIQSSGTSNTGELIF.

This clonotype has a handful of counts. The J gene is TRBJ2-1, the V gene TRBV29-1; D is possibly TRBD1 (5 bases). This CDR3 has 14 residues. CDR1 and CDR2 (germline): SQVTM, ANQGSEA. V dropped 7 bases and J dropped 0 bases, with 13 bases sitting between them. The CDR3 loop is CSGQGTASYNEQFF. The CDR3 DNA reads TGCAGCGGTCAGGGAACTGCCTCCTACAATGAGCAGTTCTTC.

The chain is built from TRBV20-1 and TRBJ2-2; D tentatively fits TRBD1 or TRBD2 (5 bases each). Germline V lookup: CDR1 DFQATT, CDR2 SNEGSKA (reference sequence). The V end was cut by 5 bases, the J end by 6 bases, with 16 bases between. The CDR3 consists of 14 residues. CDR3 DNA: TGCAGTGCTGCACCCGGGGACGGTGCCGGGGAGCTGTTTTTT. Translation: CSAAPGDGAGELFF.

The chain has TRBV27 and TRBJ2-7, with unresolved D. V was pared by 1 base and J by 3 bases, with 13 bases between. Germline-derived CDR1 and CDR2 are MNHEY and SMNVEV (reference sequence). CDR3 size: 15 residues. CDR3 DNA sequence: TGTGCCAGCAGTTTATTAGGCAAGGACCACTACGAGCAGTACTTC. This codes for CASSLLGKDHYEQYF.

The V call is TRBV7-2, the J call TRBJ2-5, with TRBD2 as a possible D gene (6 bases). Looked up from germline, CDR1 is SGHTA and CDR2 is FQGNSA. The CDR3 has 15 amino acids. The ends were cut back, 8 bases at V and 4 bases at J, with 20 bases in the middle. The CDR3 DNA is TGTGCCAGCGCTCGTGGGTCCGGGAGACCAGAGACCCAGTACTTC. This translates into CASARGSGRPETQYF.

This clonotype occurred a few times. The chain uses TRBV6-5 and TRBJ2-2; possible D gene TRBD1, 6 bases. V was pared by 6 bases and J by 2 bases, with 13 bases between. The CDR3 is 15 amino acids. CDR1 and CDR2 from the germline V gene are MNHEY and SVGAGI. CDR3 amino acids: CASRPDRRNTGELFF. The CDR3 region has the DNA TGTGCCAGCAGACCTGACAGGAGAAACACCGGGGAGCTGTTTTTT.

This clonotype has a count of ten or more. The V gene is TRBV12-3 or TRBV12-4, the J gene TRBJ1-1, with D perhaps matching TRBD1 (6 bases). CDR3 length equals 14 residues. Between the trimmed V and J ends, which lost 1 base and 3 bases, there was a span of 9 bases. In nucleotides, the CDR3 is TGTGCCAGCAGTTTAGGGGGGGCGGACACTGAAGCTTTCTTT. This codes for CASSLGGADTEAFF.

The chain uses TRBV14 and TRBJ2-1; 7 positions match TRBD2. V trimming: 0 bases; J trimming: 8 bases; junction bases outside the gene matches: 10. This CDR3 spans 16 amino acids. Germline CDR1 reads SGHDN; CDR2 reads FVKESK. CDR3 in DNA: TGTGCCAGCAGCCAAGATTTCCGACTAGCTTCTCATGAGCAGTTCTTC. Its protein product is CASSQDFRLASHEQFF.

This clonotype came up a few times. This chain links TRBV19 with TRBJ2-1; D possibly corresponds to TRBD1 (5 bases). CDR3 length equals 12 residues. V lost 7 bases, J lost 8 bases, and 12 bases lay in between. Germline loops: CDR1 LNHDA, CDR2 SQIVND (reference sequence). The CDR3: CASTPGPDEQFF. CDR3 bases: TGTGCCAGTACTCCAGGGCCCGATGAGCAGTTCTTC.

This chain joins TRBV2 and TRBJ2-3, with 10 bases identical to TRBD2. The CDR3 totals 15 residues. Germline values: CDR1 SNHLY, CDR2 FYNNEI. V shed 1 base, J shed 4 bases, and the junction held 2 bases outside the gene matches. CDR3 amino acids: CASSEERGGSDTQYF. CDR3 nucleotides: TGTGCCAGCAGTGAAGAGCGGGGGGGCTCAGATACGCAGTATTTT.

The chain couples TRBV19 to TRBJ2-1; TRBD2 matches at 12 bases. Germline CDR1 is LNHDA and CDR2 is SQIVND (reference sequence). This CDR3 comprises 14 residues. The J segment lost 7 bases and the V segment lost 7 bases, leaving 5 bases of the junction unmatched. CDR3 DNA sequence: TGTGCCAGTAATCTAGCGGGAGGGCCAAATGAGCAGTTCTTC. Protein product: CASNLAGGPNEQFF.

This clonotype was observed a few times. The chain recombines TRBV2 with TRBJ1-1; no clear D gene. This CDR3 comprises 13 residues. The V gene's germline CDR1 is SNHLY and CDR2 FYNNEI. V was shortened by 6 bases and J by 0 bases, with 8 bases between the two germline ends. The CDR3 is CASSRDLNTEAFF. The CDR3 coding sequence is TGTGCCAGCAGCCGTGACTTGAACACTGAAGCTTTCTTT.